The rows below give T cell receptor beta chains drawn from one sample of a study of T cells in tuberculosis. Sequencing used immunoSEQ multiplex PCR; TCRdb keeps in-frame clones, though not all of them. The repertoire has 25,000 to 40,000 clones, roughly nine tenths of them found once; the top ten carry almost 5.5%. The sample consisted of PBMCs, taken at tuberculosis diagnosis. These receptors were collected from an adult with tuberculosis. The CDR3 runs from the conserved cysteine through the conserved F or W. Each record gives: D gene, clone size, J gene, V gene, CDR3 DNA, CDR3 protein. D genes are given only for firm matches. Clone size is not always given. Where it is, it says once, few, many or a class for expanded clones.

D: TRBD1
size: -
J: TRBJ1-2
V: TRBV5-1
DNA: TGCGCCAGCAGCTTGGAGGGACAGGGGAACTATGGCTACACCTTC
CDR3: CASSLEGQGNYGYTF

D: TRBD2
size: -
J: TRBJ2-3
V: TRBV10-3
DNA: TGTGCCATCAGTGTCCAGACTAGCGGAATAGATACGCAGTATTTT
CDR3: CAISVQTSGIDTQYF

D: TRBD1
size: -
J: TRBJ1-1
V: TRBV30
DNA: TGTGCCTGGGAACAGGGGAAGGGCACTGAAGCTTTCTTT
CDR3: CAWEQGKGTEAFF

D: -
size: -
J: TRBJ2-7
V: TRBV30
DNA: TGTGCCTGGATGGGCAGGGCCTACGAGCAGTACTTC
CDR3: CAWMGRAYEQYF

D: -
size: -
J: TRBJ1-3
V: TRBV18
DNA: TGTGCCAGCTCACCCTCGGGCGGGGGAAACACCATATATTTT
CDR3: CASSPSGGGNTIYF

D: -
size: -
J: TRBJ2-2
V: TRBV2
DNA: TGTGCCAGCAGTGAAGCGCGAGCGGTCGGGGAGCTGTTTTTT
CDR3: CASSEARAVGELFF

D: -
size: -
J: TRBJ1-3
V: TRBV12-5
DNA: TGTGCTAGTGGTTTGGTCCTAGGGGCTGGAAACACCATATATTTT
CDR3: CASGLVLGAGNTIYF

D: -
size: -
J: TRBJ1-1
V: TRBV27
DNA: TGTGCCAGCAGTTTTTTTGGCAGGCCCAGGACTGAAGCTTTCTTT
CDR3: CASSFFGRPRTEAFF

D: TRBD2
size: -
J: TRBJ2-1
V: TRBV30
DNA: TGTGCCTGGAGTGTGGGACTAGCGGCCTACAATGAGCAGTTCTTC
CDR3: CAWSVGLAAYNEQFF

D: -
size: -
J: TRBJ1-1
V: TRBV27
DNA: TGTGCCAGCAGTTTATTTAGGGGGATGAGCGCTTTCTTT
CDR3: CASSLFRGMSAFF

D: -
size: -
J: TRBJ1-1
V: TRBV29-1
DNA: TGCAGCGTCCACAGGGACGGGAGGACTGAAGCTTTCTTT
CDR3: CSVHRDGRTEAFF

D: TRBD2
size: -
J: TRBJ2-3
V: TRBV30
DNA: TGTGCCTGGGCGGGGGGGCGTAAAGATACGCAGTATTTT
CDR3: CAWAGGRKDTQYF

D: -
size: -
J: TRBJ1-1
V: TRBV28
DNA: TGTGCCAGCAGTCGTGGGCGGGTGACTGAAGCTTTCTTT
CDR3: CASSRGRVTEAFF

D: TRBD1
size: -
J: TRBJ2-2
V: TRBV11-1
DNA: TGTGCCAGCAGCTTAGCGAGGACAGGGGCGAACACCGGGGAGCTGTTTTTT
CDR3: CASSLARTGANTGELFF

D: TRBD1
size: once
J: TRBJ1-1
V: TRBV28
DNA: TGTGCCAGCAGAACAGGGGGGACGAACACTGAAGCTTTCTTT
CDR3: CASRTGGTNTEAFF

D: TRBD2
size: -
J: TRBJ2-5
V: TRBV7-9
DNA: TGTGCCAGCAGCCTAGGGGCGGGACTAGCAAAACAGACCCAGTACTTC
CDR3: CASSLGAGLAKQTQYF

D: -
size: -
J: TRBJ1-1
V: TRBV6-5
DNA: TGTGCCAGCAGTTACGAGGAGAACACTGAAGCTTTCTTT
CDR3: CASSYEENTEAFF

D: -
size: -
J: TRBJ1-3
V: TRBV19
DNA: TGTGCCAGTAGCCCTCTCGACAGTGTCTCTGGAAACACCATATATTTT
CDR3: CASSPLDSVSGNTIYF

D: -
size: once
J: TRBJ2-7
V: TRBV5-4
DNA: TGTGCCAGCAGCTTGGGTTCCGCCGCGGTATCTAGTGAGCAGTACTTC
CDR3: CASSLGSAAVSSEQYF

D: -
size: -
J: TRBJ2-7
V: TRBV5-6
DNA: TGTGCCAGCAGCTTAGGCAGGGCGCGCGAGCAGTACTTC
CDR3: CASSLGRAREQYF

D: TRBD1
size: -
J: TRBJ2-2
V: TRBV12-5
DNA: TGTGCTAGTGGTTTGACCCCGGGACAGGGGTTTCCCGGGGAGCTGTTTTTT
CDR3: CASGLTPGQGFPGELFF

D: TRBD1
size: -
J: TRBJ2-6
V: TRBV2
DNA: TGTGCCAGCATTCCGGGACAGGGACGCGGGGCCAACGTCCTGACTTTC
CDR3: CASIPGQGRGANVLTF

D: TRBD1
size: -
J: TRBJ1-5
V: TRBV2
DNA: TGTGCCAGCAGTGAAACAGGGGGCGAAGGCAATCAGCCCCAGCATTTT
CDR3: CASSETGGEGNQPQHF

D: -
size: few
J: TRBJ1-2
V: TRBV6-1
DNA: TGTGCCAGCAGTGATGGCAGGTCACTTCGGGGCTATGGCTACACCTTC
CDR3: CASSDGRSLRGYGYTF

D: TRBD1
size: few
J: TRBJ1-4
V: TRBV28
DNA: TGTGCCAGCAGTTTAGGAGGGACAGCTGAAAAACTGTTTTTT
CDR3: CASSLGGTAEKLFF

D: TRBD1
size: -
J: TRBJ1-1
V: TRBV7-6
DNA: TGTGCCAGCAGCTTAGACAGGGGGGGGATGAACACTGAAGCTTTCTTT
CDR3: CASSLDRGGMNTEAFF

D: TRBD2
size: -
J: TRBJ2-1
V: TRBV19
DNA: TGTGCCAGTAGTACCAGCGGGAACCCCTACAATGAGCAGTTCTTC
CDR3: CASSTSGNPYNEQFF

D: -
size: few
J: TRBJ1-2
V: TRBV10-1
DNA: TGCGCCAGCAGTCCGGACAGCGCGTATGGCTACACCTTC
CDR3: CASSPDSAYGYTF